This T cell receptor beta chain was captured by sequencing in a study of blood T cell repertoires in COVID-19. As for the study in general: Researchers got acute and convalescent COVID-19 samples from the United States, Italy and Spain. PBMCs, B-cell-depleted T cells, or T cells were the source of the cDNA or gDNA that made up the material.

The cohort comprised adults aged 18 to 89 years residing in under 30 US areas. The CDR3 has 14 amino acids. Germline V CDR1 and CDR2: LNHDA, SQIVND (reference sequence). J was trimmed by 4 bases and V by 3 bases; bases with no gene match: 2. In the source study's methods: Reference gene primer amplification gave estimated nucleated cell counts. TCRdb's table, derived via immunoSEQ multiplex PCR, lists solely in-frame clones and lacks some. V, J and clone size derive from that table, while D and trimming were established from the DNA sequence. Of some 350,000 clones listed, 88% are singletons. The chain uses TRBV19 and TRBJ1-5; 8 nucleotides line up with TRBD1. This clonotype originated in a young man who had recovered from COVID-19. The sample comprised PBMCs or T cells enriched from blood (not recorded which). CDR3 amino acids: CASSIWDRNQPQHF. CDR3 DNA sequence: TGTGCCAGTAGTATCTGGGACAGGAATCAGCCCCAGCATTTT.